The 12 T cell receptor beta chains reported below all come from one sample, sequenced in a study of blood T cell repertoires in COVID-19. Sequencing used immunoSEQ multiplex PCR; TCRdb keeps in-frame clones, though not all of them. The sample includes around 300,000 clones, nearly 90% seen only once; the top ten take just under 1%. Sequences were obtained from PBMCs or T cells enriched from blood (not recorded which). Receptors originate from a woman aged 25 to 39 who had recovered from COVID-19.

A single count supports this clone. The chain links TRBV29-1 to TRBJ1-5; D unclear. This CDR3 has 13 amino acids. Germline V gene sequence: CDR1 SQVTM, CDR2 ANQGSEA. V shed 6 bases and J shed 2 bases, with 11 bases lying between them. In nucleotides, the CDR3 is TGCAGCGTGTGGTCGGGAGGCAATCAGCCCCAGCATTTT. Translating it yields CSVWSGGNQPQHF. The variable domain in full, completed from reference TRBV29-1 and TRBJ1-5, reads SAVISQKPSRDICQRGTSLTIQCQVDSQVTMMFWYRQQPGQSLTLIATANQGSEATYESGFVIDKFPISRPNLTFSTLTVSNMSPEDSSIYLCSVWSGGNQPQHFGDGTRLSIL.

This rearrangement joins TRBV29-1 to TRBJ1-2, with D maybe TRBD1 (6 bases). CDR3 size: 17 residues. Germline loops: CDR1 SQVTM, CDR2 ANQGSEA. V shed 2 bases and J shed 1 base, with 20 bases lying between them. CDR3 nucleotides: TGCAGCGTTGAAAGTATCGGACAGACCGACTATAACTATGGCTACACCTTC. It encodes CSVESIGQTDYNYGYTF. The variable domain in full, with the rest retrieved from reference TRBV29-1 and TRBJ1-2, is SAVISQKPSRDICQRGTSLTIQCQVDSQVTMMFWYRQQPGQSLTLIATANQGSEATYESGFVIDKFPISRPNLTFSTLTVSNMSPEDSSIYLCSVESIGQTDYNYGYTFGSGTRLTVV.

The chain couples TRBV6-5 to TRBJ1-2; no clear D. The CDR3 contains 15 residues. Germline loops: CDR1 MNHEY, CDR2 SVGAGI. The V and J ends lost 1 base and 4 bases respectively, with 13 bases between them. The DNA for the CDR3 is TGTGCCAGCAGTTACTTGTGGTCGTCCGGCTATGGCTACACCTTC. Its protein product is CASSYLWSSGYGYTF.

The V call is TRBV20-1, the J call TRBJ2-7; D unresolved. Per the germline V gene, CDR1 is DFQATT and CDR2 is SNEGSKA (reference sequence). Deletions cut 7 bases from V and 3 bases from J, with 10 bases between. This CDR3 has 11 amino acids. In DNA form, the CDR3 reads TGCAGTGTGCTAGAAAACTACGAGCAGTACTTC. Amino acid sequence: CSVLENYEQYF.

The V and J genes are TRBV19 and TRBJ1-1; 8 nucleotides match TRBD1. The V gene's germline CDR1 is LNHDA and CDR2 SQIVND (reference sequence). After removal of 7 bases from V and 2 bases from J, the junction contained 9 bases not matched to a gene. The length of the CDR3 is 15 residues. CDR3 sequence (DNA): TGTGCCAGTACTGGGGGACAGGAGCTAAACACTGAAGCTTTCTTT. Translating it yields CASTGGQELNTEAFF.

The V gene is TRBV9, the J gene TRBJ2-3, with no clear D. V dropped 0 bases and J dropped 1 base, with 6 bases sitting between them. This CDR3 is 14 amino acids long. Germline values: CDR1 SGDLS, CDR2 YYNGEE. This CDR3 reads CASSVEAGTDTQYF. The CDR3 nucleotides are TGTGCCAGCAGCGTAGAGGCGGGCACAGATACGCAGTATTTT. Variable domain in full (rest from reference TRBV9 and TRBJ2-3): DSGVTQTPKHLITATGQRVTLRCSPRSGDLSVYWYQQSLDQGLQFLIQYYNGEERAKGNILERFSAQQFPDLHSELNLSSLELGDSALYFCASSVEAGTDTQYFGPGTRLTVL.

CDR3 region: CASSWTDTNSPLHF. The CDR3 DNA sequence: TGTGCCAGCAGTTGGACAGATACTAATTCACCCCTCCACTTT. The chain recombines TRBV6-5 with TRBJ1-6; TRBD1 is a possible D gene (6 bases). This CDR3 region has 14 residues. The V gene's germline CDR1 is MNHEY and CDR2 SVGAGI. Trimming cost V 4 bases and J 6 bases, with 10 bases left between them.

The V gene is TRBV6-5, the J gene TRBJ1-5; D is ambiguous. Germline values: CDR1 MNHEY, CDR2 SVGAGI. This CDR3 spans 13 amino acids. Trimming cost V 6 bases and J 3 bases, with 9 bases left between them. The CDR3 nucleotides are TGTGCCAGCAGCGTCGGACTCAATCAGCCCCAGCATTTT. This encodes CASSVGLNQPQHF.

V usage is TRBV15 and J usage is TRBJ1-5; D remains ambiguous. The CDR3 totals 15 residues. V was pared by 5 bases and J by 1 base, with 12 bases between. From germline, CDR1 is LNHNV and CDR2 YYDKDF (reference sequence). The CDR3 sequence is CATSVQDLSNQPQHF. CDR3 nucleotide sequence: TGTGCCACCAGCGTCCAGGACTTGAGCAATCAGCCCCAGCATTTT.

The chain joins TRBV19 to TRBJ1-1; maybe TRBD1 (6 bases). The CDR3 extends over 14 amino acids. Germline V gives CDR1 LNHDA, CDR2 SQIVND (reference sequence). V lost 7 bases to trimming and J lost 0 bases, with 12 bases between them. DNA for the CDR3: TGTGCCAGTACTCAGACAGGCTTGAACACTGAAGCTTTCTTT. Translated, it gives CASTQTGLNTEAFF.

The chain is built from TRBV11-2 and TRBJ2-7; TRBD2 is a possible D gene (6 bases). This CDR3 is built from 15 residues. Germline V gene sequence: CDR1 SGHAT, CDR2 FQNNGV. V dropped 2 bases and J dropped 2 bases, with 13 bases sitting between them. The CDR3, as DNA: TGTGCCAGCAGCTTACTTCCGGGGGAGGCCTACGAGCAGTACTTC. Residues: CASSLLPGEAYEQYF.

The chain couples TRBV5-6 to TRBJ2-1; 9 nucleotides match TRBD2. The germline V gene encodes CDR1 SGHDT and CDR2 YYEEEE. The ends lost 4 bases at V and 6 bases at J; junction bases unmatched: 5. There are 14 residues in the CDR3. The CDR3 loop is CASSIAGVVNEQFF. The CDR3 coding sequence is TGTGCCAGCAGCATAGCGGGAGTGGTCAATGAGCAGTTCTTC.